This TCR beta chain is drawn from a study of CD8+ T cells in alopecia areata. The overall study: The study gave tofacitinib for 6 to 18 months, then 6 months off drug.

Notes on the study in general: Among the top 100, expanded CD8+ clones, as well as scalp clonality, were significantly decreased by tofacitinib.

The CDR3 runs to 13 residues. Between the trimmed V and J ends, which lost 2 bases and 4 bases, there was a span of 8 bases. The V gene's germline CDR1 is ENHRY and CDR2 SYGVKD. As concerns this clone: Its antigen is not known.

Treatment described: oral pan-JAK inhibitor, 5-10 mg twice daily. Extracted RNA was reverse transcribed, and the resulting cDNA served as sequencing template. Using immunoSEQ multiplex PCR, the repertoire was profiled, and TCRdb retains in-frame clones only, with some absent. The profile covers fewer than 200,000 clones, with 50% to 65% appearing a single time and 14% taken by the ten largest. The chain combines TRBV10-3 with TRBJ2-5; TRBD1 is a possible D gene (6 bases). This receptor was obtained from a human donor with alopecia areata. Specimen: CD4+ T cells sorted from blood, collected at week 24, from a patient treated with tofacitinib. CDR3: CAISETGRETQYF. In DNA form, the CDR3 reads TGTGCCATCAGTGAGACAGGGCGAGAGACCCAGTACTTC.